The T cell receptor beta chain described here comes from a study of blood T cells in healthy people across ages. Findings and caveats of the study: The percentage of naive T cells correlated strongly with TCR beta diversity. Naive CD4+ cell counts and diversity both ran higher in long-lived than in aged donors. It was held that the diversity estimates obtained from one million T cells were underestimates.

With regard to this clonotype: Its antigen is unidentified.

It was with a sample-barcoded 5' primer and a J-beta primer mix that a second PCR of roughly 6 to 11 cycles was run. One entry per CDR3 protein, called by TCRdb with MiXCR from the 5' RACE reads. Among approximately 670,000 distinct CDR3 sequences, roughly two fifths were seen once, and the ten largest hold 25% to 35%. The sequencing input was blood. This receptor was obtained from a man older than 75 in good health.

The chain's CDR3 is CASSRGNVRTDTQYF. The CDR3, as DNA: TGTGCCAGCAGCCGCGGGAATGTGAGGACAGATACGCAGTATTTT. The rearrangement uses TRBV7-2 and TRBJ2-3; perhaps TRBD2 as D (6 bases). Per the germline V gene, CDR1 is SGHTA and CDR2 is FQGNSA. V was cut by 5 bases and J by 3 bases, with 15 bases left in between. The CDR3 is made up of 15 amino acids.